This T cell receptor beta chain was captured in a study of beta chain features in type 1 diabetes. Turning to the study itself: Comparable age, gender and cell yields were observed in patients relative to healthy donors.

The CDR3 has 14 amino acids. V was shortened by 6 bases and J by 6 bases, with 14 bases between the two germline ends. Looked up from germline, CDR1 is WSHSY and CDR2 is SAAADI. Concerning this clone itself: The antigen remains undetermined.

The entirety of the isolated RNA underwent reverse transcription, so expressed TCRB transcripts were sequenced. Data came from immunoSEQ multiplex PCR; TCRdb stores just in-frame clones and leaves some out. This sample has roughly 700,000 clones; roughly an eighth occur once, and the top ten carry 0.022%. General study results and limits: Highly expressing activated T cells could be over-counted with a cDNA template. All four CD4+ subsets of Type 1 diabetes patients contained TCRB CDR3s that were moderately but significantly shorter.

The receptor comes from a young man with type 1 diabetes. Material: naive CD4+ T cells from blood. The J gene is TRBJ2-2, the V gene TRBV10-2; D is possibly TRBD1 (5 bases). The chain's CDR3 is CASRVLQVSGELFF. In nucleotides, the CDR3 is TGCGCCAGCAGGGTGTTACAGGTTTCCGGGGAGCTGTTTTTT.